A selection of T cell receptor beta chains follows, all from one sample in a study of cytomegalovirus exposure and HLA in healthy donors. Measured with immunoSEQ multiplex PCR; TCRdb has only the in-frame clones, and not every one. The data hold 200,000 or so clones, with over 75% observed a single time. Material for sequencing was PBMCs. These receptors came from a human donor in good health. Each CDR3 is given without its conserved first and last residue. Clone size is given for some rows only: seen once, a few or many times, or a class if the clone is expanded.

TRBV30	TRBJ1-1	-	AWSPWTLNTEAF
TRBV5-1	TRBJ1-5	-	ASSPEGGSQPQH
TRBV7-2	TRBJ1-3	-	ASSSGQASGNTIY
TRBV27	TRBJ2-3	-	ASSTSLSRAQY
TRBV27	TRBJ1-2	-	ASSVEYRGGYT
TRBV10-1	TRBJ1-5	-	ASRAGQVDQPQH
TRBV7-9	TRBJ2-3	-	ASSSLAASTDTQY
TRBV7-9	TRBJ2-7	-	ASSLGSGSSYEQY
TRBV10-3	TRBJ2-1	-	ATRNRGTYNEQF
TRBV28	TRBJ1-2	-	ASSPGGANYGYT
TRBV19	TRBJ2-5	-	ASSNRGRETQY
TRBV6-1	TRBJ2-4	-	ASSELAGGYRAKNIQY
TRBV29-1	TRBJ2-7	-	SAGAGTGVYEQY
TRBV5-1	TRBJ2-3	-	ASSYIPSSTDTQY
TRBV6-6	TRBJ2-7	-	ASSYLDRGPYEQY
TRBV27	TRBJ2-7	-	ASSPPAGHGYEQY
TRBV5-4	TRBJ1-2	-	ASSTRQGRGGYT
TRBV28	TRBJ2-7	few	ASNHRAYEQY
TRBV4-3	TRBJ2-1	-	ASSQDPRGAISYNEQF
TRBV14	TRBJ1-1	-	ASSQQGDGTEAF
TRBV6-5	TRBJ2-5	few	ASRRQTSGQTQY
TRBV5-1	TRBJ2-2	-	ASSLAGPNTGELF
TRBV11-1	TRBJ2-5	-	ASSLFRGQETQY
TRBV5-8	TRBJ1-3	-	ASSLAFGNTIY
TRBV5-1	TRBJ2-7	-	ASSLAGAGRVAGAKEQY
TRBV30	TRBJ1-5	-	ACPERPYSNQPQH
TRBV4-1	TRBJ2-7	-	ASSPGVEAETYEQY
TRBV7-9	TRBJ2-5	-	ASSLWDRGETQY
TRBV27	TRBJ2-7	-	ASSLSHRGREQY
TRBV2	TRBJ1-1	-	ASPKEAGGALTTEAF
TRBV9	TRBJ1-2	-	ASRGQGAAGYT
TRBV19	TRBJ1-5	-	ASSIRHLGNQPQH
TRBV18	TRBJ2-7	-	ASSPGLVSYEQY
TRBV28	TRBJ1-2	-	ATGNSLNYGYT
TRBV6-5	TRBJ2-7	-	ASSLAGGRFDEQY
TRBV28	TRBJ2-7	-	ASLSRRSPGQY
TRBV11-1	TRBJ2-7	-	ASSFKPGQGSYEQY
TRBV7-9	TRBJ2-7	-	ASSLPYGTGASYEQY
TRBV7-3	TRBJ2-1	-	ASSYRSREDEQF
TRBV12-2	TRBJ2-4	-	ASRLAGRTSLKNIQY
TRBV19	TRBJ2-3	-	ATTPGLADRGGTQY
TRBV5-4	TRBJ1-1	-	ASSWGTGGRTEAF
TRBV2	TRBJ2-3	-	ASSPEGHTDTQY
TRBV5-1	TRBJ2-5	-	ASSLDPGTGTQY
TRBV4-1	TRBJ1-5	-	ASRPVYGNQPQH
TRBV27	TRBJ1-2	-	ASSSGTASLSGYT
TRBV4-1	TRBJ1-2	-	ASSQTTTGGRGYT
TRBV30	TRBJ2-7	-	AWNRGTYEQY
TRBV30	TRBJ1-4	-	ACAGVHEKLF
TRBV28	TRBJ2-2	-	ASTGVGELF
TRBV9	TRBJ1-3	-	ASSSRQGFGNTIY
TRBV25-1	TRBJ2-4	-	ASSEFGENIQY
TRBV6-5	TRBJ2-3	once	ASSLSGYSTDTQY
TRBV27	-	-	ASSPGQGYEQY